This T cell receptor (beta chain) was recovered during a study of OX40 agonist ivuxolimab in advanced cancers. For the study at large: Participants, around 80% male, averaged around 64 years of age, ranging from roughly 23 to 90.

Germline CDR1 and CDR2: SGHVS and FQNEAQ. This CDR3 contains 14 residues. Trimming shortened V by 2 bases and J by 1 base, and 8 bases separated the two germline ends. Some clones are missing from TCRdb's copy, which holds only in-frame ones; the method was immunoSEQ multiplex PCR. The data contain 60,000 to 80,000 clones, approximately 84% of them singletons. The sample consisted of CD4+ or CD8+ T cells sorted from blood, taken in a trial of the OX40 agonist ivuxolimab. This TCR was recovered from an adult with an advanced solid tumor such as melanoma, head and neck, liver or kidney cancer. The chain carries TRBV7-8 and TRBJ1-1; D is unclear. For the CDR3, the DNA is TGTGCCAGCAGCTTAAGAGAGTCGAACACTGAAGCTTTCTTT. Translating it yields CASSLRESNTEAFF.